A selection of T cell receptor beta chains follows, all from one sample in a study of T-cell reconstitution after alpha-beta-depleted transplantation in children. TCRdb recomputed calls from the PCR reads with MiXCR, one row per CDR3 protein. This table holds roughly 400,000 distinct CDR3 sequences, roughly 44% found once. Here the sequenced sample was PBMCs, taken before TCRalphabeta/CD19-depleted stem cell transplant. These receptors all stem from a girl aged 2-10 years with aplastic anemia, due to receive a stem cell transplant. CDR3s include the opening cysteine and the closing phenylalanine or tryptophan. A D gene is named only where the DNA matches it firmly. Expanded clones get a size class; other rows say once, few or many, or leave the size out.

V,J,size,D,DNA,CDR3
TRBV20-1,TRBJ2-5,NA,NA,TGCAGTGCTCCGGCGCAGGGGACTCAAGAGACCCAGTACTTC,CSAPAQGTQETQYF
TRBV5-1,TRBJ2-1,NA,NA,TGCGCCAGCAGCTTGGGGTCGGGACAAGGGTCCAATGAGCAGTTCTTC,CASSLGSGQGSNEQFF
TRBV20-1,TRBJ1-1,many,NA,TGCAGTGCTCCCCTCGGGAGGAACACTGAAGCTTTCTTT,CSAPLGRNTEAFF
TRBV29-1,TRBJ1-1,once,NA,TGCAGCGTTGAGGACGGGAACACTGAAGCTTTCTTT,CSVEDGNTEAFF
TRBV6-6,TRBJ1-1,NA,NA,TGTGCCAGCAGTCCCTTCCATCTAGCTTTCTTT,CASSPFHLAFF
TRBV5-4,TRBJ2-3,NA,NA,TGTGCCAGCAGCTTGGCCGGAACTAGGATCACAGATACGCAGTATTTT,CASSLAGTRITDTQYF
TRBV7-8,TRBJ2-1,many,NA,TGTGCCAGCAGCTTAAAGGGTGAGGGTGAGCAGTTCTTC,CASSLKGEGEQFF
TRBV13,TRBJ2-2,few,TRBD2,TGTGCCAGCAGCTCCCTAGCGGGAGGTGACCCCGGGGAGCTGTTTTTT,CASSSLAGGDPGELFF
TRBV7-9,TRBJ2-5,NA,NA,TGTGCCAGCAGCTTAGAGTCGTCGGGGATGGAGACCCAGTACTTC,CASSLESSGMETQYF
TRBV29-1,TRBJ2-3,NA,TRBD1,TGCAGCGGAACGGGACAGGGAGGGACAGATACGCAGTATTTT,CSGTGQGGTDTQYF
TRBV28,TRBJ2-1,few,TRBD1,TGTGCCAGCAGTCCTTCCGGGACAGGGGATCGCAATGAGCAGTTCTTC,CASSPSGTGDRNEQFF
TRBV29-1,TRBJ2-2,NA,NA,TGCAGCGTCGGGGCGCAGGGCACCGGGGAGCTGTTTTTT,CSVGAQGTGELFF
TRBV5-1,TRBJ2-1,few,NA,TGCGCCAGCAGCCACGGGTACGAGCAGTTCTTC,CASSHGYEQFF
TRBV28,TRBJ2-1,NA,TRBD2,TGTGCCAGCAGCCCCTGGCGGGAGATCCCCGGTGAGCAGTTCTTC,CASSPWREIPGEQFF
TRBV7-2,TRBJ2-7,many,TRBD1,TGTGCCAGCAGCTTAGCGCCGGGACAGAGCTACGAGCAGTACTTC,CASSLAPGQSYEQYF
TRBV20-1,TRBJ1-5,NA,TRBD1,TGCAGTGCTAGGGTAACAGGGGGCGCGGGTCAGCCCCAGCATTTT,CSARVTGGAGQPQHF
TRBV9,TRBJ2-1,NA,TRBD1,TGTGCCAGCAGTGCTCCCGGGACAGAGTCCTACAATGAGCAGTTCTTC,CASSAPGTESYNEQFF
TRBV12-3/TRBV12-4,TRBJ2-7,NA,NA,TGTGCCAGCAGTTCGGTGGGGCTAGACAACGAGCAGTACTTC,CASSSVGLDNEQYF
TRBV3-1,TRBJ1-5,many,NA,TGTGCCAGCAGCCAGGGGGTGGATAATCAGCCCCAGCATTTT,CASSQGVDNQPQHF
TRBV5-1,TRBJ1-5,NA,TRBD1,TGCGCCAGCAGCGTCGGTGGACAGGGTCTTCAGCCCCAGCATTTT,CASSVGGQGLQPQHF
TRBV20-1,TRBJ1-1,NA,NA,TGCAGTCCGGGAGGAACTGAAGCTTTCTTT,CSPGGTEAFF
TRBV28,TRBJ1-3,few,NA,TGTGCCTCCGGACAGCACTCTGGAAACACCATATATTTT,CASGQHSGNTIYF
TRBV20-1,TRBJ2-3,few,NA,TGCAGTGCCAGGGGTGGACACCCCGCTTGGACAGATACGCAGTATTTT,CSARGGHPAWTDTQYF
TRBV20-1,TRBJ2-1,few,NA,TGCAGTGCTCTGAAATCGGGGAGGCTGACCTACAATGAGCAGTTCTTC,CSALKSGRLTYNEQFF
TRBV5-1,TRBJ1-6,NA,TRBD1,TGCGCCAGCAGACCCTCTGAACTGGACAGGGGGCTTTCACCCCTCCACTTT,CASRPSELDRGLSPLHF
TRBV9,TRBJ2-2,NA,NA,TGTGCCAGCAGCGTAGATGGGGGGAGCACCGGGGAGCTGTTTTTT,CASSVDGGSTGELFF
TRBV20-1,TRBJ2-7,NA,NA,TGCAGTGCCACAAGCGGAAAAGGACGGGAACCCTACGAGCAGTACTTC,CSATSGKGREPYEQYF
TRBV15,TRBJ2-5,NA,TRBD2,TGTGCCACCAGCCCTCGACCCGGGACTAGCGGGGGAGATCAAGAGACCCAGTACTTC,CATSPRPGTSGGDQETQYF